The 27 T cell receptor beta chains in this list originate from one sample, sequenced in a study of T cells in Graves' hyperthyroidism and ophthalmopathy. Amplified TCR beta CDR3 regions derived from RNA transcripts. When the TCR CDR3 underwent first-round RT-PCR, the HTBI primer set was used. TCRdb recomputed calls from the multiplex PCR reads with MiXCR, one row per CDR3 protein. This sample has some 530,000 distinct CDR3 sequences, with under 25% found just once. The specimen was blood. The receptors originated from a woman aged 70 to 79 with Graves' ophthalmopathy.

This clonotype was counted a few times. The DNA of the CDR3 is TGTGCTAGTGGTTTGGAGCGGGACTCTGGGGCCAACGTCCTGACTTTC. Translated, it gives CASGLERDSGANVLTF. The chain joins TRBV12-5 to TRBJ2-6; 7 bases align to TRBD2. V dropped 1 base and J dropped 0; count of bases not matched to a gene: 0. The germline gives CDR1 LGHNT, CDR2 FRNRAP. The CDR3 extends over 16 amino acids.

The chain employs TRBV7-9 and TRBJ2-7, with 8 bases identical to TRBD1. V was pared by 4 bases and J by 1 base, with 3 bases of the junction left unmatched. The CDR3 has 14 residues. Germline CDR1 reads SEHNR; CDR2 reads FQNEAQ (reference sequence). The CDR3 nucleotides read TGTGCCAGCAGCTCATGGGACAGGTCCTACGAGCAGTACTTC. Residues: CASSSWDRSYEQYF.

The V call is TRBV5-4, the J call TRBJ2-5, with TRBD2 matching 7 bases. The CDR3 length is 14 residues. Per germline, CDR1 SGHNT and CDR2 YYREEE (reference sequence). V dropped 2 bases and J dropped 2; count of bases not matched to a gene: 3. The CDR3 DNA reads as TGTGCCAGCAGCTTTACTAGCGAACAAGAGACCCAGTACTTC. Protein sequence: CASSFTSEQETQYF.

V gene TRBV5-5 combines with J gene TRBJ2-2; a possible D gene is TRBD2 (5 bases). The CDR3 extends over 15 amino acids. From germline, CDR1 is SGHKS and CDR2 YYEKEE (reference sequence). V lost 1 base to trimming and J lost 3 bases, with 10 bases between them. CDR3 in amino acids: CASSLYHGDTGELFF. The DNA of the CDR3 is TGTGCCAGCAGCTTGTATCACGGGGACACCGGGGAGCTGTTTTTT.

In DNA, the CDR3 is TGTGCCAGCAGCACCGGGACAGGGGTCCAAGAGACCCAGTACTTC. Translating gives CASSTGTGVQETQYF. The gene calls are TRBV6-1 and TRBJ2-5; 10 bases line up with TRBD1. In germline, CDR1 is MNHNS, CDR2 SASEGT. The V and J ends lost 6 bases and 1 base, in that order; junction bases with no gene match: 5. The CDR3 is 15 residues long.

Only a few counts were recorded for this clonotype. This chain uses TRBV30 with TRBJ1-4; D gene uncertain. The CDR3 length is 15 residues. V lost 5 bases and J 6 bases, leaving 19 bases between the germline ends. Germline CDR1 reads GTSNPN; CDR2 reads SVGIG (reference sequence). CDR3 in DNA: TGTGCCTGGTCCGCCTCGTACAACTGGGATGAAAAACTGTTTTTT. It is translated as CAWSASYNWDEKLFF. The full variable domain, completed using reference TRBV30 and TRBJ1-4, is SQTIHQWPATLVQPVGSPLSLECTVEGTSNPNLYWYRQAAGRGLQLLFYSVGIGQISSEVPQNLSASRPQDRQFILSSKKLLLSDSGFYLCAWSASYNWDEKLFFGSGTQLSVL.

The chain uses TRBV28 and TRBJ2-7, with 7 bases aligning to TRBD1. Germline V lookup: CDR1 MDHEN, CDR2 SYDVKM. The CDR3 runs 13 residues. With V trimmed by 7 bases and J by 3 bases, 6 bases remained unmatched. The CDR3 spells CASTGQVDYEQYF. The CDR3 nucleotides read TGTGCCAGCACCGGACAGGTTGACTACGAGCAGTACTTC.

Only a few counts were recorded for this clonotype. The genes are TRBV7-9 and TRBJ1-1; D not resolved. Trimming pared 5 bases from V and 2 bases from J, leaving 12 bases between. The V gene's germline CDR1 is SEHNR and CDR2 FQNEAQ (reference sequence). This CDR3 is built from 14 residues. In nucleotides, the CDR3 is TGTGCCAGCAGCACTAGTGTCAGTAACACTGAAGCTTTCTTT. Translation: CASSTSVSNTEAFF.

The J gene is TRBJ2-7, the V gene TRBV5-1; 8 bases line up with TRBD2. CDR1 SGHRS and CDR2 YFSETQ come from the germline V gene. The CDR3 is 14 residues long. The J segment lost 1 base and the V segment lost 3 bases, leaving 3 bases of the junction unmatched. The CDR3 region has the DNA TGCGCCAGCAGCTCCATAGCGGGATCCTACGAGCAGTACTTC. It yields the protein CASSSIAGSYEQYF.

This clonotype was seen more than once but under ten times. V is TRBV30 and J is TRBJ1-6; no firm D call. In germline, CDR1 is GTSNPN, CDR2 SVGIG (reference sequence). This CDR3 contains 13 residues. With 2 bases removed from V and 8 bases from J, the gap between germline ends came to 10 bases. The CDR3 loop reads CAWSKREYSPLHF. The CDR3 DNA sequence: TGTGCCTGGAGTAAGAGGGAGTATTCACCCCTCCACTTT.

The chain is built from TRBV18 and TRBJ2-1, with D perhaps matching TRBD1 or TRBD2 (5 bases each). The V end was cut by 3 bases, the J end by 8 bases, with 11 bases between. Germline CDR1 KGHSH, CDR2 LQKENI. The CDR3 spans 13 residues. The CDR3 loop is CASSPGVLDEQFF. The CDR3 DNA reads TGTGCCAGCTCACCGGGGGTACTCGATGAGCAGTTCTTC.

The rearrangement uses TRBV10-3 and TRBJ2-2; D possibly corresponds to TRBD2 (5 bases). CDR3 size: 12 residues. V was shortened by 10 bases and J by 4 bases, with 10 bases between the two germline ends. The germline CDR1 and CDR2 sequences are ENHRY and SYGVKD. CDR3 nucleotides: TGTGCCAGCGGAGAGGGCACCGGGGAGCTGTTTTTT. Translating gives CASGEGTGELFF.

The chain uses TRBV20-1 and TRBJ2-1; 13 bases line up with TRBD2. Germline CDR1 DFQATT, CDR2 SNEGSKA (reference sequence). Trimming at V came to 4 bases and at J to 0 bases, leaving 12 bases not matched to a gene. The CDR3 runs 19 residues. The CDR3 DNA reads as TGCAGTGCTAACCTACTAGCGGGAGGGCCTAGAAGCTCCTACAATGAGCAGTTCTTC. This translates into CSANLLAGGPRSSYNEQFF.

The chain combines TRBV3-1 with TRBJ1-2; unclear D gene. This CDR3 has 11 amino acids. The germline gives CDR1 LGHDT, CDR2 YNNKEL (reference sequence). V lost 7 bases to trimming and J lost 9 bases, with 12 bases between them. CDR3 coding DNA: TGTGCCAGCACCACGGGAACCCGCTACACCTTC. Translating gives CASTTGTRYTF.

This clonotype has ten or more counts. V is TRBV28 and J is TRBJ2-5; D remains unclear. The CDR3 runs 13 residues. Per the germline V gene, CDR1 is MDHEN and CDR2 is SYDVKM. Trimming cost V 3 bases and J 4 bases, with 9 bases left between them. CDR3 bases: TGTGCCAGCAGTTTGAACCTCCGAGAGACCCAGTACTTC. Residues: CASSLNLRETQYF.

V usage is TRBV19 and J usage is TRBJ2-2; D uncertain. The CDR3 has 14 residues. Germline-derived CDR1 and CDR2 are LNHDA and SQIVND (reference sequence). V lost 2 bases, J lost 0 bases, and 4 bases lay in between. CDR3 loop: CASSILTNTGELFF. The CDR3 coding sequence is TGTGCCAGTAGTATATTAACGAACACCGGGGAGCTGTTTTTT.

This clonotype was observed a handful of times. The V call is TRBV6-5, the J call TRBJ2-4; maybe TRBD2 (6 bases). This CDR3 region has 16 residues. V lost 0 bases and J 0 bases, leaving 9 bases between the germline ends. Looked up from germline, CDR1 is MNHEY and CDR2 is SVGAGI. CDR3 DNA sequence: TGTGCCAGCAGTTACTCGATGGGACTAGCCAAAAACATTCAGTACTTC. It specifies CASSYSMGLAKNIQYF.

This clonotype was observed a few times. The chain employs TRBV6-1 and TRBJ1-2; D is ambiguous. The V and J ends lost 2 bases and 2 bases respectively, with 21 bases between them. Germline loops: CDR1 MNHNS, CDR2 SASEGT. The CDR3 has 18 amino acids. Here the CDR3 DNA reads TGTGCCAGCAGTGAACCTCCCCCACAAGTTGGGCAGAACTATGGCTACACCTTC. It encodes CASSEPPPQVGQNYGYTF.

This sequence joins TRBV30 and TRBJ1-5; TRBD1 is a possible D gene (5 bases). V was shortened by 7 bases and J by 6 bases, with 13 bases between the two germline ends. The CDR3 is 12 amino acids. The germline V gene encodes CDR1 GTSNPN and CDR2 SVGIG (reference sequence). The CDR3 spells CASNRGFQPQHF. The CDR3 coding sequence is TGTGCCTCAAATAGGGGATTTCAGCCCCAGCATTTT.

Comments on this clonotype: This CDR3 is missing its conserved last phenylalanine or tryptophan, likely due to a read error. This sequence joins TRBV6-2 or TRBV6-3 and TRBJ2-7; a possible D gene is TRBD2 (5 bases). The CDR3 extends over 13 amino acids. V was pared by 6 bases and J by 6 bases, with 15 bases between. CDR1 and CDR2 from the germline V gene are MNHEY and SVGEGT. In DNA form, the CDR3 reads TGTGCCAGCAGCAACCCCGGAGGAGCCGAGCAGTACCTC. Protein: CASSNPGGAEQYL.

The CDR3 spells CAWSVSISSYNEQFF. CDR3 DNA: TGTGCCTGGAGTGTTTCAATCAGCTCCTACAATGAGCAGTTCTTC. This chain connects TRBV30 to TRBJ2-1, with unresolved D. The V end lost 0 bases, the J end lost 0 bases, and 9 bases lay between the germline ends. CDR1 and CDR2 from the germline V gene are GTSNPN and SVGIG (reference sequence). There are 15 residues in the CDR3.

In the case of this clonotype: A read error may explain this, as a much larger clone is one base away. The V and J genes are TRBV11-2 and TRBJ2-7; no definite D call. This CDR3 spans 14 amino acids. Germline-derived CDR1 and CDR2 are SGHAT and FQNNGV. CDR3 amino acids: CAGSLAQTAYEQYF. DNA for the CDR3: TGTGCCGGCAGCTTAGCCCAGACCGCCTACGAGCAGTACTTC.

This clonotype showed up many times. The chain couples TRBV2 to TRBJ2-2; D is unclear. This CDR3 contains 14 residues. Germline lookup yields CDR1 SNHLY and CDR2 FYNNEI. V lost 4 bases and J 6 bases, leaving 12 bases between the germline ends. CDR3 amino acids: CASSGVQGAGELFF. The CDR3 nucleotides read TGTGCCAGCAGTGGAGTTCAAGGAGCCGGGGAGCTGTTTTTT.

The gene calls are TRBV2 and TRBJ1-5; a weak D match, TRBD1 (6 bases). From germline, CDR1 is SNHLY and CDR2 FYNNEI. The V end was cut by 3 bases, the J end by 5 bases, with 8 bases between. CDR3 length: 13 amino acids. Here the CDR3 reads CASSDTGYQPQHF. In DNA form, the CDR3 reads TGTGCCAGCAGTGACACAGGGTATCAGCCCCAGCATTTT.

This clonotype was seen ten or more times. V usage is TRBV12-3 or TRBV12-4 and J usage is TRBJ2-7; D gene ambiguous. V lost 4 bases and J 1 base, leaving 11 bases between the germline ends. This CDR3 is built from 14 residues. The CDR3 here is CASSSNAVSYEQYF. The CDR3 bases are TGTGCCAGCAGTTCAAACGCAGTATCCTACGAGCAGTACTTC.

This clonotype has only a few counts. This rearrangement joins TRBV27 to TRBJ1-1, with 7 bases that match TRBD1. The germline V gene has CDR1 MNHEY and CDR2 SMNVEV (reference sequence). Trimming cost V 0 bases and J 1 base; bases outside gene matches: 2. The CDR3 runs to 15 residues. The CDR3 protein is CASSLSWTGNTEAFF. The CDR3 nucleotides read TGTGCCAGCAGTTTATCGTGGACAGGGAACACTGAAGCTTTCTTT.

CDR3 in DNA: TGTGCCAGCAGCAACAGACCACATGGCTACACCTTC. This sequence encodes CASSNRPHGYTF. The V and J genes are TRBV7-2 and TRBJ1-2; D is undetermined. The CDR3 runs 12 residues. CDR1 and CDR2 (germline): SGHTA, FQGNSA. Trimming took 5 bases from V and 6 from J, leaving 10 bases between them.